The 5 T cell receptor beta chains below come from one sample, sequenced in a study of OX40 agonist ivuxolimab in advanced cancers. Data came from immunoSEQ multiplex PCR; TCRdb stores just in-frame clones and leaves some out. The table lists fewer than 95,000 clones, 80% to 95% of them singletons. The sample was CD4+ or CD8+ T cells sorted from blood, taken in a trial of the OX40 agonist ivuxolimab. The receptors shown here come from an adult with an advanced solid tumor such as melanoma, head and neck, liver or kidney cancer.

The chain couples TRBV6-5 to TRBJ2-7, with D possibly matching TRBD1 (6 bases). In germline, CDR1 is MNHEY, CDR2 SVGAGI. V dropped 2 bases and J dropped 3 bases, with 14 bases sitting between them. The CDR3 extends over 15 amino acids. The DNA for the CDR3 is TGTGCCAGCAGTTACGACCCGGACAGCTTCTACGAGCAGTACTTC. Translating gives CASSYDPDSFYEQYF.

The chain has TRBV9 and TRBJ2-3; D may be TRBD2 (5 bases). CDR1 and CDR2 (germline): SGDLS, YYNGEE. This CDR3 region has 14 residues. V lost 0 bases and J 0 bases, leaving 5 bases between the germline ends. The DNA of the CDR3 is TGTGCCAGCAGCGTAGCGGGAAGCACAGATACGCAGTATTTT. Translation gives CASSVAGSTDTQYF.

The chain carries TRBV5-1 and TRBJ2-3; D is undetermined. The CDR3 is made up of 15 amino acids. Deletions cut 3 bases from V and 1 base from J, with 12 bases between. Germline CDR1 is SGHRS and CDR2 is YFSETQ. The CDR3 loop is CASSSGVWGTDTQYF. The CDR3 DNA reads TGCGCCAGCAGCTCAGGAGTGTGGGGCACAGATACGCAGTATTTT.

V gene TRBV7-9 combines with J gene TRBJ2-5; TRBD1 agrees at 9 bases. After removal of 5 bases from V and 5 bases from J, the junction contained 9 bases not matched to a gene. CDR1 and CDR2 (germline): SEHNR, FQNEAQ (reference sequence). This CDR3 is built from 15 residues. CDR3 sequence: CASSIGGQGGETQYF. The CDR3 DNA reads as TGTGCCAGCAGCATAGGGGGACAGGGAGGGGAGACCCAGTACTTC.

This rearrangement joins TRBV4-1 to TRBJ1-1; D gene ambiguous. Trimming cost V 0 bases and J 6 bases, with 17 bases left between them. The CDR3 sequence is 16 residues long. Germline-derived CDR1 and CDR2 are MGHRA and YSYEKL. The CDR3 nucleotides are TGCGCCAGCAGCCAAGATAGTGCGAACAAGGGATCTGAAGCTTTCTTT. Encoded protein: CASSQDSANKGSEAFF.